This TCR beta chain stems from a study of blood T cell repertoires in COVID-19 (dated by TCRdb to 2018 to 2021). In the study overall: The collaborator samples originated in the United States, Italy and Spain and spanned the acute and convalescent phases of COVID-19. The material from the prospective study consisted of cDNA or gDNA derived from T cells, B-cell-depleted T cells, or PBMCs. The dataset comprised deeply sampled blood TCRbeta repertoires from subjects exposed to, actively infected with, or recovered from COVID-19. The repertoires were released in a freely available public database intended as a resource for research on the immune response to SARS-CoV-2. The samples were drawn from the first 160 participants of the ongoing ImmuneRACE study and from 950 to 1,500 subjects provided by 6 global collaborators. A de-identified subject ID, COVID-19 status, age in years and sex were almost always included in the sample metadata. Where available, HLA class I and class II types were taken from metadata supplied by the sample provider and were not determined by assay-based typing.

Collaborating institutions collected whole blood in K2EDTA tubes following their own protocols. For TCRbeta analysis, collaborators shipped samples as frozen whole blood, isolated PBMCs, or DNA extracted from either of those sample types. The germline V gene (reference sequence) supplies CDR1 LNHDA and CDR2 SQIVND. From the cysteine up to the phenylalanine, the CDR3 has a length of 16 residues. Only the CDR3 portion is preserved as DNA: 48 bases, with reading frame beginning at the first base. Worth noting for this clone: The antigen it recognizes is unknown. One base away there is no much larger clone; base qualities are not given.

TCRbeta CDR3 regions were amplified from genomic DNA by means of the immunoSEQ Assay, a bias-controlled multiplex PCR. As for how the authors treated the data: The number of nucleated cells in each sample was estimated by amplification of reference gene primers within the assay. Sequence reads were collapsed and filtered to measure the absolute abundance of every unique TCRbeta CDR3 rearrangement. For each sample, productive Simpson clonality was calculated as the square root of Simpson's diversity index across productive rearrangements. Imported from immuneACCESS, the table was reduced by TCRdb to in-frame sequences with V and J called. These copies leave out some clones; in studies compared against another copy, an unresolved V gene accounts for under half, and the cause of the remainder is not known. V and J calls plus clone size are reproduced from that table; the DNA served to infer D and trimming. Counted in this sample were some 88,000 clones; 85% of them appeared once. The ten biggest clones cover 3.8% of the sample.

What the authors observed across the whole study: How much clinical and demographic metadata was included differed by source and by participant, and the metadata was provided uncurated.

Recombination connected TRBV19 to TRBJ2-1, with 11 middle bases fitting TRBD2. The sample comprised peripheral blood. The sequence was obtained from a man aged 60 to 75 with acute or convalescent COVID-19. The sequence in DNA is TGTGACAAATTTACTAGCGGGAGTTCTCTCTACAATGAGCAGTTCTTC. Translated, it gives CDKFTSGSSLYNEQFF.